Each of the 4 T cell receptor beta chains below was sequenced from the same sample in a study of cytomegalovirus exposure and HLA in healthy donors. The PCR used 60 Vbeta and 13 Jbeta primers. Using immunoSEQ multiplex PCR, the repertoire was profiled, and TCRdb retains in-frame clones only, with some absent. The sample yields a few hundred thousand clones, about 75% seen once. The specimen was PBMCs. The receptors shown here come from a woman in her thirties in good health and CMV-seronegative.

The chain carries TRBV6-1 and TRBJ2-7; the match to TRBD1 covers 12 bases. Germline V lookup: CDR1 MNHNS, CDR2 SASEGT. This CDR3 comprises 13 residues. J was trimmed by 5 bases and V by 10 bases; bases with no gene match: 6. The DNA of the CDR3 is TGTGCCACCTCCCGGGACAGGGGGCACGAGCAGTACTTC. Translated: CATSRDRGHEQYF.

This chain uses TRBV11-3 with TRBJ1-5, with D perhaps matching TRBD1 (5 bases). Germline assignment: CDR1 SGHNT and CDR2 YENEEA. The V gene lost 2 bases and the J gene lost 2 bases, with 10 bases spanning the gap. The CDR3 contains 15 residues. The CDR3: CASSLQGYGNQPQHF. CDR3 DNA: TGTGCCAGCAGCTTACAGGGATACGGCAATCAGCCCCAGCATTTT.

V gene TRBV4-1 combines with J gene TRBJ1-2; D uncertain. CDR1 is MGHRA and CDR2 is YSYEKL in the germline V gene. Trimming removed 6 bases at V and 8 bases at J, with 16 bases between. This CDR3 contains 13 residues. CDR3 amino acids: CASSPPRGLGYTF. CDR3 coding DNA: TGCGCCAGCAGTCCCCCCCGAGGGCTCGGCTACACCTTC.

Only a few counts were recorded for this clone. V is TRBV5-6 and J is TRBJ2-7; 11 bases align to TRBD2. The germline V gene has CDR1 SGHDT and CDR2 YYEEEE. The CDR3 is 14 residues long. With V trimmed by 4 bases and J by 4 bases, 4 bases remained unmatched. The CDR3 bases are TGTGCCAGCAGCCCGAGACTAGCGGGGTACGAGCAGTACTTC. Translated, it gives CASSPRLAGYEQYF.